This TCR beta chain was captured by sequencing in a study of shared clonotypes between healthy human individuals. This CDR3 has 14 residues. Between the trimmed V and J ends, which lost 0 bases and 1 base, there was a span of 4 bases. CDR1 is SGDLS, CDR2 YYNGEE, per germline. TCRdb's copy holds only in-frame clones and misses some; the assay was immunoSEQ multiplex PCR. The sample lists some 1.4 million clones, approximately 97% seen once, with over 1% in the top ten. In regard to this clone: The sample has other DNA sequences that encode this CDR3 too.

The sample consisted of naive CD4+ T cells sorted from blood. The subset denotes: CD45RA+ positively selected. This TCR was recovered from a man aged 25 to 40 in good health. The rearrangement links TRBV9 to TRBJ2-2; D not resolved. The DNA of the CDR3 is TGTGCCAGCAGCGTAGTAAGGAACACCGGGGAGCTGTTTTTT. It yields the protein CASSVVRNTGELFF.